These 10 T cell receptor beta chains were all obtained from the same sample, sequenced in a study of OX40 agonist ivuxolimab in advanced cancers. Sequencing used immunoSEQ multiplex PCR; TCRdb keeps in-frame clones, though not all of them. Altogether some 30,000 clones are present, roughly 79% being singletons, with the ten largest covering less than 25%. Specimen: CD4+ or CD8+ T cells sorted from blood, collected in a trial of the OX40 agonist ivuxolimab. The receptors stem from an adult with an advanced solid tumor such as melanoma, head and neck, liver or kidney cancer.

This clone showed up just a few times. The chain uses TRBV7-2 and TRBJ2-1; no firm D call. Germline-derived CDR1 and CDR2 are SGHTA and FQGNSA. V was cut by 5 bases and J by 5 bases, with 13 bases left in between. This CDR3 is 14 amino acids long. The chain's CDR3 is CASSLIESHNEQFF. DNA of the CDR3: TGTGCCAGCAGCCTCATTGAAAGTCACAATGAGCAGTTCTTC. Combining the CDR3 with reference TRBV7-2 and TRBJ2-1 gives the whole variable domain GAGVSQSPSNKVTEKGKDVELRCDPISGHTALYWYRQSLGQGLEFLIYFQGNSAPDKSGLPSDRFSAERTGGSVSTLTIQRTQQEDSAVYLCASSLIESHNEQFFGPGTRLTVL.

The chain links TRBV2 to TRBJ1-2; TRBD1 agrees at 7 bases. Germline trimming cut 8 bases from V and 6 bases from J; bases unmatched to any gene: 15. The CDR3 runs 15 residues. Germline loops: CDR1 SNHLY, CDR2 FYNNEI. In nucleotides, the CDR3 is TGTGCCAGCGGACGCCCGGGACAGAGCTCTGATGGCTACACCTTC. Protein: CASGRPGQSSDGYTF.

V gene TRBV5-1 combines with J gene TRBJ2-2, with 8 bases aligning to TRBD2. The trim removed 2 bases at V and 0 bases at J, leaving 3 bases unmatched. The germline gives CDR1 SGHRS, CDR2 YFSETQ. The CDR3 is 16 residues long. The CDR3 protein is CASSFSGGTNTGELFF. The CDR3 bases are TGCGCCAGCAGCTTTTCGGGAGGGACGAACACCGGGGAGCTGTTTTTT.

Concerning this clone itself: Its ends do not fully match the called genes, so a read error is possible. The CDR3 DNA reads TGTGCTAGCAGCCGTTCCGGTTCGAACACCGGGGAGCTGTTTTTT. It specifies CASSRSGSNTGELFF. The rearrangement joins TRBV7-7 to TRBJ2-2, with unresolved D. The CDR3 runs to 15 residues. The germline V gene has CDR1 SSHAT and CDR2 FNYEAQ (reference sequence). The complete variable domain, with remaining parts taken from reference TRBV7-7 and TRBJ2-2, reads GAGVSQSPRYKVTKRGQDVTLRCDPISSHATLYWYQQALGQGPEFLTYFNYEAQPDKSGLPSDRFSAERPEGSISTLTIQRTEQRDSAMYRCASSRSGSNTGELFFGEGSRLTVL.

CDR3 bases: TGTGCCAGCAGTTACTCGGTGTTTAGCAATCAGCCCCAGCATTTT. The encoded protein is CASSYSVFSNQPQHF. The chain couples TRBV6-6 to TRBJ1-5; D is unclear. Germline-derived CDR1 and CDR2 are MNHNY and SVGAGI (reference sequence). The length of the CDR3 is 15 residues. Trimming pared 0 bases from V and 0 bases from J, leaving 6 bases between.

The J gene is TRBJ2-3, the V gene TRBV7-2, with 9 bases aligning to TRBD2. V shed 0 bases and J 5 bases; nucleotides not matched to a gene: 6. The CDR3 length is 16 residues. Germline CDR1 and CDR2: SGHTA and FQGNSA. CDR3 region: CASSLASGGRGDTQYF. The CDR3 DNA reads as TGTGCCAGCAGCTTAGCTAGCGGGGGTCGGGGAGATACGCAGTATTTT.

The gene calls are TRBV30 and TRBJ2-1; 16 nucleotides line up with TRBD2. CDR3 length: 15 amino acids. CDR1 is GTSNPN and CDR2 is SVGIG in the germline V gene (reference sequence). With V trimmed by 4 bases and J by 15 bases, 12 bases remained unmatched. The CDR3 sequence is CAWNRPGLAGGRGFF. The CDR3 DNA reads as TGTGCCTGGAATCGACCGGGACTAGCGGGAGGGAGGGGGTTCTTC.

V usage is TRBV11-2 and J usage is TRBJ2-6; D is unresolved. Germline CDR1 and CDR2: SGHAT and FQNNGV. The CDR3 has 13 amino acids. Trimming cost V 1 base and J 4 bases, with 2 bases left between them. CDR3 in DNA: TGTGCCAGCAGCTTAGCCGGGGCCAACGTCCTGACTTTC. Protein sequence: CASSLAGANVLTF.

This clone is judged large (0.1 to 1%). This rearrangement joins TRBV30 to TRBJ1-6, with TRBD1 as a possible D gene (6 bases). V lost 2 bases to trimming and J lost 7 bases, with 9 bases between them. The germline V gene has CDR1 GTSNPN and CDR2 SVGIG (reference sequence). The CDR3 loop spans 13 amino acids. CDR3: CAWSKGGNSPLHF. The CDR3 DNA follows: TGTGCCTGGAGTAAGGGGGGGAATTCACCCCTCCACTTT.

The rearrangement joins TRBV9 to TRBJ2-3, with TRBD2 matching over 12 bases. This CDR3 contains 17 residues. V shed 0 bases and J 5 bases; nucleotides not matched to a gene: 7. CDR1 is SGDLS, CDR2 YYNGEE, per germline. The CDR3 is CASSVAPTSGRLDTQYF. CDR3 nucleotide sequence: TGTGCCAGCAGCGTAGCTCCCACTAGCGGGAGGCTAGATACGCAGTATTTT.